The rows below give T cell receptor beta chains drawn from one sample of a study of beta chain features in type 1 diabetes. Data came from immunoSEQ multiplex PCR; TCRdb stores just in-frame clones and leaves some out. The table shows hundreds of thousands of clones, with approximately 8.2% occurring only once. Sequencing was carried out using central memory CD4+ T cells from blood. All receptors derive from a woman aged 18-35 years in good health. CDR3s include the opening cysteine and the closing phenylalanine or tryptophan.

CDR3 protein,J gene,V gene
CASSDPGLNAQFF,TRBJ2-1,TRBV11-2
CASSIGTGGGYGYTF,TRBJ1-2,TRBV7-2
CASRPAASGTSGRSAAETQYF,TRBJ2-5,TRBV28
CASSLNPSLGQPQHF,TRBJ1-5,TRBV27
CASRGSVGSGNTIYF,TRBJ1-3,TRBV6-5
CASSLGAGGFYEQYF,TRBJ2-7,TRBV7-9
CASSFHGTGGAGANVLTF,TRBJ2-6,TRBV28
CASQHRGRGETQYF,TRBJ2-5,TRBV7-8
CASRMSTDTQYF,TRBJ2-3,TRBV2
CASSSGSGWRTEAFF,TRBJ1-1,TRBV5-1
CASSVAAGDAQDTQYF,TRBJ2-3,TRBV9
CASREAGVLNYNEQFF,TRBJ2-1,TRBV6-1
CASRHRLAGGETQYF,TRBJ2-5,TRBV10-3
CASSPTGTGAIYYGYTF,TRBJ1-2,TRBV19
CASSLLGGWGNTIYF,TRBJ1-3,TRBV11-2
CASSFVGGPGTDTQYF,TRBJ2-3,TRBV7-2
CASSEVLAGAKFF,TRBJ2-1,TRBV6-1
CASSQGRRTSEETQYF,TRBJ2-5,TRBV4-2
CASSDDRGRNTEAFF,TRBJ1-1,TRBV2
CAISGSQRNQPQHF,TRBJ1-5,TRBV10-3
CASSFLAGGNNEQFF,TRBJ2-1,TRBV5-1
CASSPRSSRSVANYGYTF,TRBJ1-2,TRBV18
CASSRWTRGETQYF,TRBJ2-5,TRBV5-6
CASSSQGVRNEQFF,TRBJ2-1,TRBV27
CATIGTSRWAYEQYF,TRBJ2-7,TRBV28
CASSVETDRSAQYF,TRBJ2-5,TRBV9
CASSLSGGSSGRKETQYF,TRBJ2-5,TRBV27
CASSQLAGANTGELFF,TRBJ2-2,TRBV4-1
CASSQGRGRKTYNEQFF,TRBJ2-1,TRBV11-2
CASSLTSANYGYTF,TRBJ1-2,TRBV7-2
CASSLFSSGRALNIQYF,TRBJ2-4,TRBV28
CASSTGGNQPQHF,TRBJ1-5,TRBV6-5
CASSLGGPSTDTQYF,TRBJ2-3,TRBV7-2
CSVDRGEGTDTQYF,TRBJ2-3,TRBV29-1
CASSLGQFGNTQYF,TRBJ2-3,TRBV5-6
CASSLDRGDNEQFF,TRBJ2-1,TRBV5-1
CASSPRGSREKLFF,TRBJ1-4,TRBV16
CASSSAGTGGVDEQFF,TRBJ2-1,TRBV5-1
CASSIDRGGYTEAFF,TRBJ1-1,TRBV19
CASSLVGLYYEQYF,TRBJ2-7,TRBV7-8
CASSPDRLAHYEQYF,TRBJ2-7,TRBV27
CASSQFAGTGNTGELFF,TRBJ2-2,TRBV14
CASNIGQGADTQYF,TRBJ2-3,TRBV7-9
CASSLELAGGANEQFF,TRBJ2-1,TRBV7-2